This TCR beta chain is drawn from a study of blood T cell repertoires in COVID-19. Sequencing was performed with immunoSEQ multiplex PCR; in TCRdb, only in-frame clones are kept and a portion is missing. The repertoire holds more than 250,000 clones, with about 82% as singletons. The sample taken for sequencing was peripheral blood. The clonotype comes from a woman between 45 and 65 years old with acute or convalescent COVID-19.

CDR3 loop: CASIPGQWGSWANLSYEQYF. DNA of the CDR3: TGTGCCAGCATCCCTGGACAGTGGGGGTCCTGGGCTAACCTCTCCTACGAGCAGTACTTC. The rearrangement joins TRBV21-1 to TRBJ2-7; TRBD1 is taken as the D call from the table, unchecked against the DNA. TRBV21-1 is a pseudogene locus. This CDR3 is 20 amino acids long.